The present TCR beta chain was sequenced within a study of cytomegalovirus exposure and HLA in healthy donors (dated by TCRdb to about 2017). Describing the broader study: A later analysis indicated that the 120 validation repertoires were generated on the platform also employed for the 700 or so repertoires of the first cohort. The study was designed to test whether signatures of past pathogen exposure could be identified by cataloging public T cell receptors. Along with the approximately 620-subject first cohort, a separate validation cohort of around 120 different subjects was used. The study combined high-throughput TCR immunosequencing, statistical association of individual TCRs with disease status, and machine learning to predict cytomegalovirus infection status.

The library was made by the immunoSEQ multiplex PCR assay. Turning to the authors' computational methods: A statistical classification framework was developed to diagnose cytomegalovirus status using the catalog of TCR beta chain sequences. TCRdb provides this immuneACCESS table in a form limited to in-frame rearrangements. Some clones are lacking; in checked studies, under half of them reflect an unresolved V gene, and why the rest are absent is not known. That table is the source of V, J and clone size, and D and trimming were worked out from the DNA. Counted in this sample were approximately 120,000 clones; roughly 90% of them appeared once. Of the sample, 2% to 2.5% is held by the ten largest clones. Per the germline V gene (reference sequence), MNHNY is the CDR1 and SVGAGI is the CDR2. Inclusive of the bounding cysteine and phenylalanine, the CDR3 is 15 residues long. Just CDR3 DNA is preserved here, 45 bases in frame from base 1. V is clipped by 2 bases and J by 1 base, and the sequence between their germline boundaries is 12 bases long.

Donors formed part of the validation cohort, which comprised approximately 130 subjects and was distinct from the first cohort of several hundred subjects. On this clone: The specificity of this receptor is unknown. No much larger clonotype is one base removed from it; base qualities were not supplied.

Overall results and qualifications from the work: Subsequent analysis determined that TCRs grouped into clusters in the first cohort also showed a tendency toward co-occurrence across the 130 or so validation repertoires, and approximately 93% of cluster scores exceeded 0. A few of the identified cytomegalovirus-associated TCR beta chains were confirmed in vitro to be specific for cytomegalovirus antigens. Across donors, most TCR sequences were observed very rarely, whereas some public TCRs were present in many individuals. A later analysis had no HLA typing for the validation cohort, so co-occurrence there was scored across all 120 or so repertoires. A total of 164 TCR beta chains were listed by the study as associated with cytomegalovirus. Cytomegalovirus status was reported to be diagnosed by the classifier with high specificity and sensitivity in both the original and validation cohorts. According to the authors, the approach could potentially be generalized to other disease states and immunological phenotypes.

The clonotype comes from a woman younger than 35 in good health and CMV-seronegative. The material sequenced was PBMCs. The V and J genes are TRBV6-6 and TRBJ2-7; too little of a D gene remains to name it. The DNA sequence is TGTGCCAGCAGTTACACGGCAGGAAGATCCTACGAGCAGTACTTC. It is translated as CASSYTAGRSYEQYF.